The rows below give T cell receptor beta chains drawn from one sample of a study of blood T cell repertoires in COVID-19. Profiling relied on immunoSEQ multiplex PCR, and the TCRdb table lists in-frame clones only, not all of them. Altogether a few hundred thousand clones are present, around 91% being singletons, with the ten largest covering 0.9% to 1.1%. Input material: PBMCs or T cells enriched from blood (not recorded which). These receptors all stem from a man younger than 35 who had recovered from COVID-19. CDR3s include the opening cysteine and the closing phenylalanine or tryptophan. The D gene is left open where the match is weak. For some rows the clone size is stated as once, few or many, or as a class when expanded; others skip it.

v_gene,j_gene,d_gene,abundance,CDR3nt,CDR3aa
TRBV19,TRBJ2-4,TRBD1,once,TGTGCCAGTAGTAATACAGGGGAAAACATTCAGTACTTC,CASSNTGENIQYF
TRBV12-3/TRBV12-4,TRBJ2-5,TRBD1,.,TGTGCCAGCAGCCGGGGACAGCAAGAGACCCAGTACTTC,CASSRGQQETQYF
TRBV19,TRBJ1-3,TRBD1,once,TGTGCCAGTAATGCCGGGACAGGTGATTCCGGAAACACCATATATTTT,CASNAGTGDSGNTIYF
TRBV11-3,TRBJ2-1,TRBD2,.,TGTGCCAGCAGCTTATGGGGACAGGGAATAGCGGGAGGGTTTGGTGAGCAGTTCTTC,CASSLWGQGIAGGFGEQFF
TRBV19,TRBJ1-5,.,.,TGTGCCAGTAGTTGGGAGGGTGGACAGCCCCAGCATTTT,CASSWEGGQPQHF
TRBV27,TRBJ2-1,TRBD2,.,TGTGCCAGCAACCTCCAGTCTAGCGGGATTTACGGTAATGAGCAGTTCTTC,CASNLQSSGIYGNEQFF
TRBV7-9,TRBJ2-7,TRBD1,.,TGTGCCAGCAGCTCCCTAAGGGACAGGGACTACGAGCAGTACTTC,CASSSLRDRDYEQYF
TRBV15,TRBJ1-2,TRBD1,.,TGTGCCACCAGCGGAGACAGGGTTGGCTACACCTTC,CATSGDRVGYTF
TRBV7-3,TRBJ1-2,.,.,TGTGCCAGCAGCCCCGGGGACATCCCTAACTATGGCTACACCTTC,CASSPGDIPNYGYTF
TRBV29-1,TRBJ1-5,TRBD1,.,TGCAGCGTTGGACAGGGTGAGGATCAGCCCCAGCATTTT,CSVGQGEDQPQHF
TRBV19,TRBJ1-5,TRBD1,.,TGTGCCAGTAGTGGGACAGGGGGTAATCAGCCCCAGCATTTT,CASSGTGGNQPQHF
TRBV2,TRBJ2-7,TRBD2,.,TGTGCCAGCAGAATCGGACTAGCGTACGAGCAGTACTTC,CASRIGLAYEQYF
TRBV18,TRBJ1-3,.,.,TGTGCCAGCTCACCACCCGGGGGCACCATATATTTT,CASSPPGGTIYF
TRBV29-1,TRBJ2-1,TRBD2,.,TGCAGCGTAGGACTAGCGGGAAACTCACACTACAATGAGCAGTTCTTC,CSVGLAGNSHYNEQFF
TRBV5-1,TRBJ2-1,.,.,TGCGCCAGCAGCTTGGACAGCAACTCCTACAATGAGCAGTTCTTC,CASSLDSNSYNEQFF
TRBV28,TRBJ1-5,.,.,TGTGCCAGCGGTGGGAGGGTGGTTCAGCCCCAGCATTTT,CASGGRVVQPQHF
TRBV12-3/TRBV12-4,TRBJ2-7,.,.,TGTGCCAGCAGTCTTTACTACGAGCAGTACTTC,CASSLYYEQYF
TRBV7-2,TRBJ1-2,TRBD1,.,TGTGCCAGCACCTTGGACAGGGGCGCTTATGGCTACACCTTC,CASTLDRGAYGYTF
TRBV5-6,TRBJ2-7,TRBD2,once,TGTGCCAGCAGCTTCGGAGCGGGAGGGTTCCCCTACGAGCAGTACTTC,CASSFGAGGFPYEQYF
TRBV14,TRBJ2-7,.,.,TGTGCCAGCAGCCCTCGTGGAGGGGTGGCCTACGAGCAGTACTTC,CASSPRGGVAYEQYF
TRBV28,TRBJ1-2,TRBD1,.,TGTGCCAGCAGCCCGGGACAGGACAATGGCTACACCTTC,CASSPGQDNGYTF
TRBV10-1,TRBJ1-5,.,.,TGCGCCAGCTTCGAGCGGGCAGAAAATCAGCCCCAGCATTTT,CASFERAENQPQHF
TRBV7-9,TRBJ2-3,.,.,TGTGCCAGCAGCTTCCACAGGAACGCAGATACGCAGTATTTT,CASSFHRNADTQYF
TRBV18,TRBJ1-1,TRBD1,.,TGTGCCAGCTCACCTACACGGACAGGGAACACTGAAGCTTTCTTT,CASSPTRTGNTEAFF
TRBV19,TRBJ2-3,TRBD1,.,TGTGCCACCGGGACAGGGGATACCACAGATACGCAGTATTTT,CATGTGDTTDTQYF
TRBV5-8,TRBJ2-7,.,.,TGTGCCAGCAGCTTGGGTGGGGGGACGCGGGAGCAGTACTTC,CASSLGGGTREQYF
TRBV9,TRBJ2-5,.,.,TGTGCCAGCAGCCGAAATACAGGGTTAGAGACCCAGTACTTC,CASSRNTGLETQYF
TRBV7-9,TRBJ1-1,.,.,TGTGCCAGCAGCTTAGAGGAGGGCACTGAAGCTTTCTTT,CASSLEEGTEAFF
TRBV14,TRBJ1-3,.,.,TGTGCCAGCAGCCATACAAGAAACACCATATATTTT,CASSHTRNTIYF
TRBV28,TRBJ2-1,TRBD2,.,TGTGCCAGCAGTCCCCGGACTAGCGGGTTGCGTCCGGATGAGCAGTTCTTC,CASSPRTSGLRPDEQFF
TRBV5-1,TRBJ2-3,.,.,TGCGCCAGCAGCGACGGGAGTGGGACAGATACGCAGTATTTT,CASSDGSGTDTQYF
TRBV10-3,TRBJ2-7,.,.,TGTGCCATCAGTGGGGGCTCGGACAGAAACTACGAGCAGTACTTC,CAISGGSDRNYEQYF